These 19 T cell receptor beta chains were sequenced from one sample in a study of blood T cells in healthy people across ages. The authors ran a second PCR of 7 to 11 cycles using a sample-barcoded 5' primer and a J-beta primer mix. In TCRdb, the 5' RACE reads were re-called with MiXCR into one record per CDR3 protein. The sample lists hundreds of thousands of distinct CDR3 sequences, approximately 65% occurring once. Sample: blood. These receptors all stem from a man younger than 45 in good health.

This clonotype occurred once. J is TRBJ2-4 and V is TRBV7-2, with 13 bases matching TRBD2. The J call may be mistaken, given a closer DNA end match to TRBJ2-7. The CDR3 runs 17 residues. Looked up from germline, CDR1 is SGHTA and CDR2 is FQGNSA. CDR3 region: CASSLVGLAGPQYEQYF. In DNA form, the CDR3 reads TGTGCCAGCAGCTTAGTGGGACTAGCGGGGCCCCAATACGAGCAGTACTTC.

The rearrangement joins TRBV7-2 to TRBJ1-2; D gene ambiguous. The CDR3 is 14 residues long. V was clipped by 0 bases and J by 3 bases, with 8 bases between them. Germline V gene data show CDR1 as SGHTA and CDR2 as FQGNSA. CDR3: CASSLAGQYYGYTF. CDR3 sequence (DNA): TGTGCCAGCAGCTTAGCGGGTCAGTACTATGGCTACACCTTC. The whole variable domain, filled in from reference TRBV7-2 and TRBJ1-2, reads GAGVSQSPSNKVTEKGKDVELRCDPISGHTALYWYRQSLGQGLEFLIYFQGNSAPDKSGLPSDRFSAERTGGSVSTLTIQRTQQEDSAVYLCASSLAGQYYGYTFGSGTRLTVV.

This clonotype was counted between two and nine times. V and J are TRBV4-3 and TRBJ2-7; D is perhaps TRBD1 (6 bases). Trimming took 1 base from V and 1 from J, leaving 14 bases between them. The CDR3 consists of 16 residues. Germline V gene data show CDR1 as LGHNA and CDR2 as YSLEER. CDR3 coding DNA: TGCGCCAGCAGCCAAGTATTTCAGGGGTTTTCCTACGAGCAGTACTTC. Its protein is CASSQVFQGFSYEQYF.

This clonotype was seen only once. The V call is TRBV9, the J call TRBJ2-4, with 9 bases aligning to TRBD2. V was clipped by 4 bases and J by 5 bases; unmatched bases: 7. The length of the CDR3 is 15 residues. The germline V gene encodes CDR1 SGDLS and CDR2 YYNGEE. This CDR3 is CASSPPSGEENIQYF. CDR3 in DNA: TGTGCCAGCAGCCCCCCTAGCGGGGAGGAAAACATTCAGTACTTC.

The chain combines TRBV7-2 with TRBJ2-7; D is possibly TRBD1 (6 bases). Deletions cut 1 base from V and 3 bases from J, with 10 bases between. Per the germline V gene, CDR1 is SGHTA and CDR2 is FQGNSA. The CDR3 runs to 14 residues. CDR3 sequence reads: CASSLVGAFYEQYF. DNA for the CDR3: TGTGCCAGCAGCTTAGTGGGGGCGTTCTACGAGCAGTACTTC.

The chain joins TRBV29-1 to TRBJ1-2, with D perhaps matching TRBD1 (5 bases). Germline-derived CDR1 and CDR2 are SQVTM and ANQGSEA. This CDR3 has 16 residues. V was trimmed by 4 bases and J by 6 bases, leaving 24 bases between them. As DNA, the CDR3 is TGCAGCGTTGCCGGAAAACGGGGGGGTACCACTAATGGCTACACCTTC. Protein product: CSVAGKRGGTTNGYTF.

This clonotype was observed a handful of times. The chain recombines TRBV7-3 with TRBJ2-1, with D perhaps matching TRBD1 or TRBD2 (5 bases each). The V end was cut by 4 bases, the J end by 8 bases, with 12 bases between. This CDR3 has 13 amino acids. From germline, CDR1 is SGHTA and CDR2 FQGTGA. The CDR3 protein is CASSSGSADEQFF. In nucleotides, the CDR3 is TGTGCCAGCAGCTCAGGGAGCGCCGATGAGCAGTTCTTC.

The rearrangement links TRBV4-2 to TRBJ2-7; a possible D gene is TRBD2 (5 bases). Germline assignment: CDR1 LGHNA and CDR2 YNFKEQ. CDR3 length: 14 residues. V was pared by 1 base and J by 0 bases, with 7 bases between. The CDR3 DNA sequence: TGTGCCAGCAGCCAAGGGACTGCCTCCTACGAGCAGTACTTC. It translates to CASSQGTASYEQYF.

V is TRBV29-1 and J is TRBJ2-4, with D perhaps given as TRBD1 or TRBD2 (5 bases each). V was pared by 7 bases and J by 8 bases, with 12 bases between. The CDR3 runs 11 residues. In germline, CDR1 is SQVTM, CDR2 ANQGSEA. CDR3 nucleotide sequence: TGCAGCGGGGACGACAGCGACATTCAGTACTTC. This encodes CSGDDSDIQYF.

The CDR3 nucleotides read TGTGCCATCAGTGGGCCGGGACAGGGCGGCTACAATGAGCAGTTCTTC. Amino acids: CAISGPGQGGYNEQFF. The chain links TRBV10-3 to TRBJ2-1; 9 bases match TRBD1. CDR1 is ENHRY, CDR2 SYGVKD, per germline. V was pared by 4 bases and J by 3 bases, with 7 bases of the junction left unmatched. The CDR3 length is 16 residues.

DNA for the CDR3: TGCAGTGCCGGGACAGGGTCGGATTCGGAGACCCAGTACTTC. Amino acids: CSAGTGSDSETQYF. This chain joins TRBV20-1 and TRBJ2-5, with 9 bases that match TRBD1. Per germline, CDR1 DFQATT and CDR2 SNEGSKA (reference sequence). This CDR3 comprises 14 residues. V gave up 6 bases and J gave up 5 bases; unmatched junction bases: 10.

This chain connects TRBV12-3 or TRBV12-4 to TRBJ2-2, with 8 bases that match TRBD1. The V segment lost 6 bases and the J segment 5 bases; nucleotides outside the gene matches: 5. The CDR3 totals 14 residues. The CDR3 region is CASSLDRGTGELFF. CDR3 nucleotide sequence: TGTGCCAGCAGCCTAGACAGGGGAACCGGGGAGCTGTTTTTT.

In the case of this clonotype: The DNA is left out, because the CDR3 cannot be placed on it with certainty; the CDR3 is given as TCRdb lists it. The chain carries TRBV12-3 or TRBV12-4 and TRBJ2-7; the table assigns TRBD2, which was not confirmed against the DNA. Including both end residues, the CDR3 is 16 amino acids long. The CDR3 is CASSSSRWGADDEQYF.

This clonotype appeared a few times. The chain couples TRBV29-1 to TRBJ2-4; D not resolved. With the DNA end fitting TRBJ2-7 better, the J assignment may be wrong. CDR3 length equals 12 residues. Germline loops: CDR1 SQVTM, CDR2 ANQGSEA. The CDR3, as DNA: TGCAGCGGAGGCAGTACTACCTACGAGCAGTACTTC. Its translation is CSGGSTTYEQYF.

The chain couples TRBV9 to TRBJ2-1; 9 bases fit TRBD2. V dropped 2 bases and J dropped 6; count of bases not matched to a gene: 6. The CDR3 has 15 amino acids. Germline CDR1 and CDR2: SGDLS and YYNGEE. The CDR3 reads CASSVGGGAINEQFF. The CDR3 DNA sequence: TGTGCCAGCAGCGTCGGCGGGGGGGCCATCAATGAGCAGTTCTTC.

This chain connects TRBV20-1 to TRBJ2-4; 11 nucleotides agree with TRBD2. Trimming cost V 3 bases and J 8 bases; bases outside gene matches: 9. Germline V gene sequence: CDR1 DFQATT, CDR2 SNEGSKA (reference sequence). The CDR3 consists of 15 residues. The chain's CDR3 is CSASASGGTGDIQYF. The CDR3 DNA reads as TGCAGTGCTAGTGCTAGCGGGGGGACGGGTGACATTCAGTACTTC.

This sequence joins TRBV7-2 and TRBJ2-4; D is perhaps TRBD2 (6 bases). The CDR3 runs 13 residues. Trimming removed 1 base at V and 13 bases at J, with 14 bases between. Germline CDR1 is SGHTA and CDR2 is FQGNSA. The CDR3 reads CASSLGGPREQYF. In DNA form, the CDR3 reads TGTGCCAGCAGCTTAGGGGGACCCCGGGAGCAGTACTTC.

The chain recombines TRBV20-1 with TRBJ2-7; TRBD1 aligns across 12 bases. This CDR3 contains 17 residues. The junction had 12 bases not matched to a gene; V was cut back by 6 bases and J by 0 bases. Per the germline V gene, CDR1 is DFQATT and CDR2 is SNEGSKA (reference sequence). This CDR3 reads CSAHPGTGGFSSYEQYF. The CDR3 region has the DNA TGCAGTGCGCATCCCGGGACAGGGGGCTTTAGCTCCTACGAGCAGTACTTC.

The chain's CDR3 is CASRDIRTEAFF. CDR3 in DNA: TGTGCCAGCAGGGACATTAGGACTGAAGCTTTCTTT. V usage is TRBV6-2 or TRBV6-3 and J usage is TRBJ1-1; possibly TRBD1 for D (5 bases). CDR3 length: 12 residues. Germline assignment: CDR1 MNHEY and CDR2 SVGEGT. V gave up 6 bases and J gave up 5 bases, with 10 bases separating them.